This TCR beta chain was captured in a study of blood T cell repertoires in COVID-19. Across the whole study: The United States, Italy and Spain were the sources of the acute and convalescent COVID-19 samples.

The CDR3 spans 18 residues. CDR1 is MGHRA, CDR2 YSYEKL, per germline. V lost 1 base, J lost 1 base, and 5 bases stayed unmatched. In the original workflow: Reference gene primer amplification in the assay estimated nucleated cell counts. Repertoires were generated with immunoSEQ multiplex PCR, while TCRdb's copy carries only in-frame clones and drops some. The DNA gave D and trimming, while V, J and clone size come from that table. The sample has around 280,000 clones; approximately 91% are singletons. V and J are TRBV4-1 and TRBJ2-2; 11 bases fit TRBD2. This TCR was recovered from a woman aged 30 to 39 with COVID-19, enrolled during active disease. Sequencing was carried out using peripheral blood. CDR3 DNA: TGCGCCAGCAGCCAAGGACCAGGGACTAGCGGGAACACCGGGGAGCTGTTTTTT. Translation: CASSQGPGTSGNTGELFF.